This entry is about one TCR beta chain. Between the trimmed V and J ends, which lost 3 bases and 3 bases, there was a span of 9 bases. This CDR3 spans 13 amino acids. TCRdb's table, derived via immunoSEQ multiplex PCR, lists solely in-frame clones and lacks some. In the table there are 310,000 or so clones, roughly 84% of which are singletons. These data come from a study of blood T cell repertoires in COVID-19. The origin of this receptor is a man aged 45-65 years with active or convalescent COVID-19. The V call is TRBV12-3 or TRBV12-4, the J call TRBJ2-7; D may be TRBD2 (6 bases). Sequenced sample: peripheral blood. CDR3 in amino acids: CASSFRESYEQYF. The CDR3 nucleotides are TGTGCCAGCAGTTTTCGGGAGAGCTACGAGCAGTACTTC.